Sequencing of this T cell receptor (beta chain) was carried out in a study of OX40 agonist ivuxolimab in advanced cancers. Overall study results and limits: In the 0.1-3.0 mg/kg groups, partial responders showed among the lowest expansion.

On this clone itself: Its antigen is unknown.

Measured with immunoSEQ multiplex PCR; TCRdb has only the in-frame clones, and not every one. Of around 80,000 clones in the sample, approximately 89% were seen once. The input for sequencing was CD4+ or CD8+ T cells sorted from blood, taken in a trial of the OX40 agonist ivuxolimab. The TCR originated in an adult with an advanced solid tumor such as melanoma, head and neck, liver or kidney cancer.

CDR3 nucleotide sequence: TGTGCCAGCAGCTTACCGGGACTGACGGCCAATGAGCAGTTCTTC. It encodes CASSLPGLTANEQFF. The V gene is TRBV5-4, the J gene TRBJ2-1; the D gene is possibly TRBD2 (6 bases). V gave up 2 bases and J gave up 6 bases, with 15 bases separating them. This CDR3 has 15 amino acids. CDR1 SGHNT and CDR2 YYREEE come from the germline V gene (reference sequence).